This T cell receptor beta chain was retrieved from a study of T cells in Graves' hyperthyroidism and ophthalmopathy. Authors of the study amplified TCR beta CDR3 regions from RNA transcripts. Using the HTBI primer set, a first-round RT-PCR was run on the TCR CDR3. Via MiXCR, TCRdb re-called the multiplex PCR reads, giving one row per CDR3 protein. The sample has hundreds of thousands of distinct CDR3 sequences, 15% to 20% seen once. This clonotype was observed a handful of times. Its antigen remains unidentified. V lost 5 bases and J 4 bases, leaving 12 bases between the germline ends. The CDR3 covers 13 residues. CDR1 is SGHTA, CDR2 FQGTGA, per germline. Study observations and caveats: Most thyroid-expanded clonotypes above 0.001 were also found in blood. Model predictions of ophthalmopathy came a median approximately seven months before onset.

Sequenced input: blood. The source of this sequence is a man aged 40-49 years with Graves' ophthalmopathy. V usage is TRBV7-3 and J usage is TRBJ2-7, with D maybe TRBD2 (5 bases). The CDR3: CASSEKGGYEQYF. DNA for the CDR3: TGTGCCAGCAGCGAGAAAGGCGGGTACGAGCAGTACTTC.